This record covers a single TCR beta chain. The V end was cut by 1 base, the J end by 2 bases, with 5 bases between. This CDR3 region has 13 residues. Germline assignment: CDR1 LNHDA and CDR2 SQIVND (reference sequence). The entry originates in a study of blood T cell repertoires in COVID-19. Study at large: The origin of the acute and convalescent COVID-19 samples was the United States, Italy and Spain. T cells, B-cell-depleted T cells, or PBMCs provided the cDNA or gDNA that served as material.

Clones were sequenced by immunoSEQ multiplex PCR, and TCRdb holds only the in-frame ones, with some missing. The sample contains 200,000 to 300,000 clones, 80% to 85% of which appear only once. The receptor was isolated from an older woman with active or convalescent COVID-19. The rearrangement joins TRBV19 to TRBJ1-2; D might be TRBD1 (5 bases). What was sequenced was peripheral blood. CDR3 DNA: TGTGCCAGTAGTATAGCAGGGAACTATGGCTACACCTTC. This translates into CASSIAGNYGYTF. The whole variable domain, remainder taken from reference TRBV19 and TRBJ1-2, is DGGITQSPKYLFRKEGQNVTLSCEQNLNHDAMYWYRQDPGQGLRLIYYSQIVNDFQKGDIAEGYSVSREKKESFPLTVTSAQKNPTAFYLCASSIAGNYGYTFGSGTRLTVV.